The clone carrying this TCR beta chain has at least ten counts. Antigen specificity is unknown. CDR1 and CDR2 (germline): SGHNT, YYREEE (reference sequence). Trimming cost V 1 base and J 4 bases, with 27 bases left between them. The CDR3 loop spans 20 amino acids. A mixed TRB-A/B primer pool amplified rearranged TRB by multiplex touch-down PCR. TCRdb re-derived calls from the multiplex PCR reads in MiXCR, one entry per CDR3 protein. The sample lists 10,000 to 15,000 distinct CDR3 sequences, approximately 27% seen once, with approximately 9.3% in the top ten. These data come from a study of T cell repertoires in aging, cancer and after chemotherapy. Study at large: Paired samples before and after chemotherapy came from chronic lymphocytic leukemia patients on fludarabine- or bendamustine-based regimens. General observations from the study: Across the chemotherapy interval, each cancer cohort showed higher median generation probability, suggesting thymic rebound. Healthy donors lost TCR diversity with age mainly through richness, cancer patients through richness and evenness. In hematological cancer patients, infiltrated lymphoid organs may have impaired thymic emigration or peripheral T cell expansion.

Peripheral blood genomic DNA, not sorted cells or RNA, was the template. The clonotype comes from a human donor with a blood cancer. This chain connects TRBV5-4 to TRBJ2-1, with D unclear. Sequenced material: blood. For the CDR3, the DNA is TGTGCCAGCAGCTTGACGATGGGCCCTCCAATAAATCGAGATTACAATGAGCAGTTCTTC. Protein sequence: CASSLTMGPPINRDYNEQFF.